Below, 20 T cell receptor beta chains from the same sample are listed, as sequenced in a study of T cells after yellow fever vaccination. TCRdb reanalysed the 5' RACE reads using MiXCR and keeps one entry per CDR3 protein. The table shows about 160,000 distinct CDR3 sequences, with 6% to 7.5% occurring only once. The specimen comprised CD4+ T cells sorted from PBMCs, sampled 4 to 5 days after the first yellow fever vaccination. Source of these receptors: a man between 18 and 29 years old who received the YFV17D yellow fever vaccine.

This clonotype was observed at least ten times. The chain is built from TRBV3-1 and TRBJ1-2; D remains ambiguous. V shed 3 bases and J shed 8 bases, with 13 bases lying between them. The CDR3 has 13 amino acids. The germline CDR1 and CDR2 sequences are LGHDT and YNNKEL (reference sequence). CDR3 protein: CASSHGVGGGYTF. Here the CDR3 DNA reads TGTGCCAGCAGCCATGGCGTCGGAGGCGGCTACACCTTC.

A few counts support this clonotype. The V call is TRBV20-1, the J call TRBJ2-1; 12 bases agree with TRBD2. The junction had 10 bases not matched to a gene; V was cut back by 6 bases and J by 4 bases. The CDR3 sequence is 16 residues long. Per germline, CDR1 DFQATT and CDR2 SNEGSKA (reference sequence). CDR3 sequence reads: CSAQGLAGPFYNEQFF. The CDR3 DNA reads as TGCAGTGCCCAAGGACTAGCGGGGCCCTTTTACAATGAGCAGTTCTTC.

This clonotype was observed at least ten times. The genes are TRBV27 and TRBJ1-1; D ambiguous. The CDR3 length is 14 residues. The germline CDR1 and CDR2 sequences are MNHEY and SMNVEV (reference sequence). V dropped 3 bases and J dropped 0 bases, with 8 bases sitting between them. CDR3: CASSFRNLNTEAFF. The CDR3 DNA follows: TGTGCCAGCAGTTTTCGCAATTTGAACACTGAAGCTTTCTTT.

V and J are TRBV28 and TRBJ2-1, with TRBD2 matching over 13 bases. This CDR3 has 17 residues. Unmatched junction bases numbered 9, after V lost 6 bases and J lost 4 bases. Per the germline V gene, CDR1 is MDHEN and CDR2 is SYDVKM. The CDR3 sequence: CASSSGTSGALYNEQFF. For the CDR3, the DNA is TGTGCCAGCAGCTCTGGGACTAGCGGGGCCCTATACAATGAGCAGTTCTTC.

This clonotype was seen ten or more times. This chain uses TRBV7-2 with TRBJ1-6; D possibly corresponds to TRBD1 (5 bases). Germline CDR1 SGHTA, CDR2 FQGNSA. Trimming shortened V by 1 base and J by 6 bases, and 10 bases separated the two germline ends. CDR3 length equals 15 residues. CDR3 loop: CASSLERGGNSPLHF. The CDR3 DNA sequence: TGTGCCAGCAGCTTAGAAAGGGGTGGTAATTCACCCCTCCACTTT.

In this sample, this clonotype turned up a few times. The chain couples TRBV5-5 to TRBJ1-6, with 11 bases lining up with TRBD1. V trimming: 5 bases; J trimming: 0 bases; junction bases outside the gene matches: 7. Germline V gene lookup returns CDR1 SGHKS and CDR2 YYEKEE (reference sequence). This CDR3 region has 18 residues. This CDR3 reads CASRTGQGASSYNSPLHF. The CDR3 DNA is TGTGCCAGCAGAACTGGACAGGGGGCAAGCTCCTATAATTCACCCCTCCACTTT. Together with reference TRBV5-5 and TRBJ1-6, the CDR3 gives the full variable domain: DAGVTQSPTHLIKTRGQQVTLRCSPISGHKSVSWYQQVLGQGPQFIFQYYEKEERGRGNFPDRFSARQFPNYSSELNVNALLLGDSALYLCASRTGQGASSYNSPLHFGNGTRLTVT.

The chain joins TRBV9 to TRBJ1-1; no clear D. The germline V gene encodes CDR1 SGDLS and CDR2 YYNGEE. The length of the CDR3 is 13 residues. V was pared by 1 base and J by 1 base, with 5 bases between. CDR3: CASSVHPNTEAFF. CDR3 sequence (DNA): TGTGCCAGCAGCGTACACCCGAACACTGAAGCTTTCTTT.

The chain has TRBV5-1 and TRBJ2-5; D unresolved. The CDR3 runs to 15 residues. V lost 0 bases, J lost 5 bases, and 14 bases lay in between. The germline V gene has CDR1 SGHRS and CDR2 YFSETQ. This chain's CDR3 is CASSLAGSLGETQYF. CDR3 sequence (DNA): TGCGCCAGCAGCTTGGCTGGGTCCTTGGGGGAGACCCAGTACTTC.

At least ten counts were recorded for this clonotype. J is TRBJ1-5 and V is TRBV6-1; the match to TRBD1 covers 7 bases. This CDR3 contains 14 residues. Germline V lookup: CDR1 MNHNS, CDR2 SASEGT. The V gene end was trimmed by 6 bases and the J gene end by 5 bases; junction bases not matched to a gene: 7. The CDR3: CASRPDRDDQPQHF. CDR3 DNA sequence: TGTGCCAGCAGACCCGACAGGGACGATCAGCCCCAGCATTTT.

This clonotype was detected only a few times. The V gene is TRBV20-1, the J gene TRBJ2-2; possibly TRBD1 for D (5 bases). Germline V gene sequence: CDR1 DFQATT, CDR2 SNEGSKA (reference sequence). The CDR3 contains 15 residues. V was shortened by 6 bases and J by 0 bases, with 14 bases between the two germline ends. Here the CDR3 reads CSASFGHPNTGELFF. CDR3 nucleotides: TGCAGTGCAAGCTTCGGACATCCGAACACCGGGGAGCTGTTTTTT.

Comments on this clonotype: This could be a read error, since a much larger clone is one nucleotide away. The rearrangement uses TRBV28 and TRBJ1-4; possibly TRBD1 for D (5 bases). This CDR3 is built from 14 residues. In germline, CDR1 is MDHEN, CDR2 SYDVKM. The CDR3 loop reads CDSRYQGVSEKLFF. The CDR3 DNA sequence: TGTGACAGCAGGTATCAGGGAGTGAGTGAAAAACTGTTTTTT. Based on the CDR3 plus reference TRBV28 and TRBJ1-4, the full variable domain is DVKVTQSSRYLVKRTGEKVFLECVQDMDHENMFWYRQDPGLGLRLIYFSYDVKMKEKGDIPEGYSVSREKKERFSLILESASTNQTSMYLCDSRYQGVSEKLFFGSGTQLSVL.

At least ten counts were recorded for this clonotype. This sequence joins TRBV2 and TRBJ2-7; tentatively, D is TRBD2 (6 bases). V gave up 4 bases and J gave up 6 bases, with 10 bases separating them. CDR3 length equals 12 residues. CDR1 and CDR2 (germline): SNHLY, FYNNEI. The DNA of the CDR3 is TGTGCCAGCAGTGGCCGGGGGAGCGAGCAGTACGTC. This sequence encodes CASSGRGSEQYV.

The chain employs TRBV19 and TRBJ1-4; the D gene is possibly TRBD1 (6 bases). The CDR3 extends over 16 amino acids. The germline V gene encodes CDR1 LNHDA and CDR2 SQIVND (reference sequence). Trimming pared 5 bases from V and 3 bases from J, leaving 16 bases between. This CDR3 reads CASSVSTGSPNEKLFF. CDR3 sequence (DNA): TGTGCCAGTAGTGTATCCACAGGGAGTCCTAATGAAAAACTGTTTTTT.

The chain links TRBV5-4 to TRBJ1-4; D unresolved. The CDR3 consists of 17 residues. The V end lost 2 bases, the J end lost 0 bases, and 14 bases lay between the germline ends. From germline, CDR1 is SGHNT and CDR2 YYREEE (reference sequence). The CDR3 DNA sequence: TGTGCCAGCAGCTTCGGTGGGCAGCTTGCAACTAATGAAAAACTGTTTTTT. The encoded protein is CASSFGGQLATNEKLFF.

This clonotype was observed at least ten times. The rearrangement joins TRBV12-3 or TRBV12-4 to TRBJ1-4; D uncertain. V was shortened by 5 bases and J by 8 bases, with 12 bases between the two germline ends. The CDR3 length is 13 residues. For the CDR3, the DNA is TGTGCCAGCAGTAGAGGGAAGGACGAAAAACTGTTTTTT. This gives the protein CASSRGKDEKLFF.

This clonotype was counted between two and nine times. The CDR3 sequence is CATSTATSSYEQYF. The DNA for the CDR3 is TGTGCCACCAGCACAGCGACTAGCTCCTACGAGCAGTACTTC. The chain is built from TRBV15 and TRBJ2-7; TRBD2 is a possible D gene (6 bases). CDR1 LNHNV and CDR2 YYDKDF come from the germline V gene (reference sequence). The CDR3 sequence is 14 residues long. Trimming shortened V by 4 bases and J by 0 bases, and 10 bases separated the two germline ends.

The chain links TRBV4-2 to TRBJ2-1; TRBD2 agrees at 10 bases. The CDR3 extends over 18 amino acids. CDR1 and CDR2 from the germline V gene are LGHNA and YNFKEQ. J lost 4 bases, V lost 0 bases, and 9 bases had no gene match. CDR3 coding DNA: TGTGCCAGCAGCCAAGAAGGATTTAGCGGGGGGCGGTACAATGAGCAGTTCTTC. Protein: CASSQEGFSGGRYNEQFF.

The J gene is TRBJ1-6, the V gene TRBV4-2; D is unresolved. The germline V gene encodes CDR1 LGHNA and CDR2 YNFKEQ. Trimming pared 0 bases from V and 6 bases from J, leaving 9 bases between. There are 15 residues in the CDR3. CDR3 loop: CASSQDPGLNSPLHF. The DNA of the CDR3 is TGTGCCAGCAGCCAAGATCCCGGGCTTAATTCACCCCTCCACTTT.

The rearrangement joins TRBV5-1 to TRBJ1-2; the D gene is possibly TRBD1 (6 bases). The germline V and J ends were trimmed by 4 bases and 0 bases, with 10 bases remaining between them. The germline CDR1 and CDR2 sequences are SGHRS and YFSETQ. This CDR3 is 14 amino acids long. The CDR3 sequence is CASSQGTPNYGYTF. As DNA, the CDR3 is TGCGCCAGCAGCCAGGGGACACCTAACTATGGCTACACCTTC. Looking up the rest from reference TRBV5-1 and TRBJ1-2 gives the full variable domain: KAGVTQTPRYLIKTRGQQVTLSCSPISGHRSVSWYQQTPGQGLQFLFEYFSETQRNKGNFPGRFSGRQFSNSRSEMNVSTLELGDSALYLCASSQGTPNYGYTFGSGTRLTVV.

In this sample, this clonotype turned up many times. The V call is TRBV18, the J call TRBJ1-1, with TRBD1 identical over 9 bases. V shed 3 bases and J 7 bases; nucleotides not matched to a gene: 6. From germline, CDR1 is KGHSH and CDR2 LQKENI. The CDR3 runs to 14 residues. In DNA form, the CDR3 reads TGTGCCAGCTCACCCGGGACAGGGATCCATGAAGCTTTCTTT. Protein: CASSPGTGIHEAFF.